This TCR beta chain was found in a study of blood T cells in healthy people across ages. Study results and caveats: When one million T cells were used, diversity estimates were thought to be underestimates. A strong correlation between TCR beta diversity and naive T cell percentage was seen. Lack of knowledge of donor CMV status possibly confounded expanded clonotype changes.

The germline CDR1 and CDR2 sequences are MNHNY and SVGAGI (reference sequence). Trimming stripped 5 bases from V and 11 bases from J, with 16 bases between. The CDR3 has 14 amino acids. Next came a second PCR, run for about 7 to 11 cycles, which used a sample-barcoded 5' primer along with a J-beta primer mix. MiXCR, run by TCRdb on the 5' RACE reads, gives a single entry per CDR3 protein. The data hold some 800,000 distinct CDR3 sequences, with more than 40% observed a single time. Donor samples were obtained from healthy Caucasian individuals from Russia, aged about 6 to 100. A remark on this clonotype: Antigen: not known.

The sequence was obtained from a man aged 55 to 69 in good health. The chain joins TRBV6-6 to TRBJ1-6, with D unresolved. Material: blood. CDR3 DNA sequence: TGTGCCAGCAGTCTCAGGACCGCCAAGACACCCCTCCACTTT. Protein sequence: CASSLRTAKTPLHF.